The rows below give T cell receptor beta chains drawn from one sample of a study of blood T cell dynamics during melanoma immunotherapy. Using immunoSEQ multiplex PCR, the repertoire was profiled, and TCRdb retains in-frame clones only, with some absent. The table shows about 19,000 clones, with roughly 87% occurring only once. The specimen comprised blood, sampled from a patient treated with checkpoint blockade. The source is a human donor with melanoma. Each CDR3 is given with its conserved first and last residue. D genes are given only for firm matches. Part of the rows lack a size; the others show once, few, many or a class for expanded clones.

clone size,V gene,D gene,J gene,CDR3 DNA,CDR3 protein
few,TRBV2,.,TRBJ2-7,TGTGCCAGCAGGACAGAGGAGCAGTACTTC,CASRTEEQYF
.,TRBV30,.,TRBJ2-7,TGTGCCTGGAGGGAAATGGGGGAGACGGAGGAGCAGTACTTC,CAWREMGETEEQYF
.,TRBV14,TRBD2,TRBJ2-1,TGTGCCAGCAGCCAAGCATCGGGACTAGCGTTTTACAATGAGCAGTTCTTC,CASSQASGLAFYNEQFF
.,TRBV5-5,.,TRBJ1-1,TGTGCCAGCAGCTTGGCATATGCGAAGACTGAAGCTTTCTTT,CASSLAYAKTEAFF
.,TRBV13,.,TRBJ2-7,TGTGCCAGCAGCTTCGTCTCCTTCTCCTACGAGCAGTACTTC,CASSFVSFSYEQYF
.,TRBV13,.,TRBJ1-2,TGTGCCAGCAGGGACCGGGGGGCAGGCTATGGCTACACCTTC,CASRDRGAGYGYTF
.,TRBV6-5,.,TRBJ2-3,TGTGCCAGCAGGGCGGAGGCAGATACGCAGTATTTT,CASRAEADTQYF
.,TRBV28,TRBD2,TRBJ2-3,TGTGCCAGCAGTTCCCAACTAGCGGGATGGGTAACAGATACGCAGTATTTT,CASSSQLAGWVTDTQYF
.,TRBV9,.,TRBJ1-1,TGTGCCAGCACCCCGGGTTCGACTGAAGCTTTCTTT,CASTPGSTEAFF
.,TRBV4-3,.,TRBJ2-7,TGCGCCAGCAGCCCCATACGGGCAAACTACGAGCAGTACTTC,CASSPIRANYEQYF
few,TRBV6-1,.,TRBJ2-7,TGTGCCAGCAAGGGGAACAGAAACTACGAGCAGTACTTC,CASKGNRNYEQYF
once,TRBV30,TRBD1,TRBJ1-2,TGTGCCTGGAGTAGGACAGGGTATAACTATGGCTACACCTTC,CAWSRTGYNYGYTF